Each of the 22 T cell receptor beta chains below was sequenced from the same sample in a study of OX40 agonist ivuxolimab in advanced cancers. Method: immunoSEQ multiplex PCR; TCRdb's copy keeps in-frame clones and lacks some. The sample has approximately 83,000 clones, over 70% seen once. Sample: CD4+ or CD8+ T cells sorted from blood, taken in a trial of the OX40 agonist ivuxolimab. Receptors were obtained from an adult with an advanced solid tumor such as melanoma, head and neck, liver or kidney cancer.

The rearrangement uses TRBV7-8 and TRBJ2-3; TRBD1 matches 9 bases. The CDR3 has 18 amino acids. The junction had 9 bases not matched to a gene; V was cut back by 2 bases and J by 0 bases. Per germline, CDR1 SGHVS and CDR2 FQNEAQ. The CDR3 nucleotides read TGTGCCAGCAGCTTAATACAGGGGGCCGCTTCTAGCACAGATACGCAGTATTTT. It codes for CASSLIQGAASSTDTQYF.

In nucleotides, the CDR3 is TGTGCCAGCAGCGTAGGACGGGGGTTCTCTTACGAGCAGTACTTC. Amino acid sequence: CASSVGRGFSYEQYF. The chain recombines TRBV9 with TRBJ2-7; D is possibly TRBD2 (6 bases). CDR3 length equals 15 residues. CDR1 and CDR2 from the germline V gene are SGDLS and YYNGEE. V shed 0 bases and J shed 4 bases, with 14 bases lying between them.

The chain combines TRBV19 with TRBJ2-3, with TRBD1 as a possible D gene (6 bases). The CDR3 spans 13 residues. The ends were cut back, 8 bases at V and 3 bases at J, with 12 bases in the middle. CDR1 and CDR2 (germline): LNHDA, SQIVND (reference sequence). CDR3: CASRTAGTDTQYF. The CDR3 DNA reads TGTGCCAGTCGGACAGCTGGTACAGATACGCAGTATTTT.

J is TRBJ2-5 and V is TRBV9; no clear D gene. Between the trimmed V and J ends, which lost 1 base and 5 bases, there was a span of 9 bases. Germline V gene lookup returns CDR1 SGDLS and CDR2 YYNGEE. The CDR3 is 13 amino acids. The CDR3 DNA is TGTGCCAGCAGCGTACGGGTTGGGGAGACCCAGTACTTC. It is translated as CASSVRVGETQYF. Filled out from reference TRBV9 and TRBJ2-5, the complete variable domain reads DSGVTQTPKHLITATGQRVTLRCSPRSGDLSVYWYQQSLDQGLQFLIQYYNGEERAKGNILERFSAQQFPDLHSELNLSSLELGDSALYFCASSVRVGETQYFGPGTRLLVL.

This clone was seen a few times. This sequence joins TRBV19 and TRBJ1-5, with 8 positions matching TRBD1. V gave up 9 bases and J gave up 5 bases; unmatched junction bases: 12. This CDR3 is 15 amino acids long. Germline V CDR1 and CDR2: LNHDA, SQIVND (reference sequence). CDR3 amino acids: CASQLQGGADQPQHF. The CDR3 DNA sequence: TGTGCCAGCCAACTACAGGGGGGTGCCGATCAGCCCCAGCATTTT.

The V gene is TRBV29-1, the J gene TRBJ1-2; tentative D call: TRBD1 (5 bases). The CDR3 contains 14 residues. The germline CDR1 and CDR2 sequences are SQVTM and ANQGSEA. Trimming left V 0 bases short and J 2 bases short, with 10 bases between. CDR3 DNA sequence: TGCAGCGTTGAAGACTACAGGAGAAACTATGGCTACACCTTC. Encoded protein: CSVEDYRRNYGYTF.

The chain employs TRBV7-3 and TRBJ2-6; D gene uncertain. Looked up from germline, CDR1 is SGHTA and CDR2 is FQGTGA. The V end was cut by 1 base, the J end by 0 bases, with 7 bases between. This CDR3 has 16 residues. The CDR3 protein is CASSLSQSSGANVLTF. CDR3 DNA sequence: TGTGCCAGCAGCTTAAGCCAGAGCTCTGGGGCCAACGTCCTGACTTTC.

The chain couples TRBV10-3 to TRBJ1-1, with 8 positions matching TRBD1. Germline V lookup: CDR1 ENHRY, CDR2 SYGVKD. The CDR3 totals 13 residues. The V and J ends lost 10 bases and 3 bases, in that order; junction bases with no gene match: 7. The CDR3 DNA follows: TGTGCCACAACGACAGGGGTCGACACTGAAGCTTTCTTT. Its protein product is CATTTGVDTEAFF.

The chain joins TRBV29-1 to TRBJ2-1, with 9 bases aligning to TRBD2. Germline-derived CDR1 and CDR2 are SQVTM and ANQGSEA. The CDR3 extends over 14 amino acids. V lost 7 bases and J lost 2; bases outside the gene matches: 6. The CDR3 loop is CSASTSGTYNEQFF. The DNA of the CDR3 is TGCAGCGCCTCGACTAGCGGAACCTACAATGAGCAGTTCTTC.

The genes are TRBV7-8 and TRBJ2-3; tentative D call: TRBD1 (5 bases). This CDR3 spans 15 amino acids. Germline V lookup: CDR1 SGHVS, CDR2 FQNEAQ. V shed 5 bases and J shed 1 base, with 13 bases lying between them. CDR3 nucleotides: TGTGCCAGCAGCCCCCAAGGGGCCGGCACAGATACGCAGTATTTT. It translates to CASSPQGAGTDTQYF.

V is TRBV5-6 and J is TRBJ2-7; TRBD1 matches 10 bases. Germline CDR1 and CDR2: SGHDT and YYEEEE. This CDR3 has 14 residues. V lost 3 bases, J lost 4 bases, and 4 bases stayed unmatched. CDR3 amino acids: CASSSGTGVYEQYF. For the CDR3, the DNA is TGTGCCAGCAGCTCCGGGACAGGGGTTTACGAGCAGTACTTC.

The chain uses TRBV7-2 and TRBJ2-7; D not certain. The CDR3 runs to 13 residues. Germline V gives CDR1 SGHTA, CDR2 FQGNSA. With 3 bases removed from V and 2 bases from J, the gap between germline ends came to 8 bases. The CDR3 sequence is CASSFTIPYEQYF. The CDR3 DNA reads TGTGCCAGCAGCTTTACAATCCCCTACGAGCAGTACTTC.

CDR3 loop: CASSVDTGTVGAFF. DNA of the CDR3: TGTGCCAGCAGCGTAGATACAGGGACGGTTGGAGCTTTCTTT. The V and J genes are TRBV9 and TRBJ1-1, with D perhaps matching TRBD1 (6 bases). CDR1 and CDR2 (germline): SGDLS, YYNGEE. Trimming shortened V by 0 bases and J by 10 bases, and 16 bases separated the two germline ends. The CDR3 has 14 amino acids.

This chain uses TRBV7-2 with TRBJ2-7; 7 bases are shared with TRBD1. Trimming at V came to 2 bases and at J to 2 bases, leaving 6 bases not matched to a gene. This CDR3 is built from 15 residues. The germline V gene has CDR1 SGHTA and CDR2 FQGNSA. CDR3 nucleotides: TGTGCCAGCAGCTTAAATTATCAGGGGGCCTACGAGCAGTACTTC. Translation gives CASSLNYQGAYEQYF.

The CDR3 sequence is CASSSRIPHAGQYF. The CDR3, as DNA: TGTGCCAGCAGCTCAAGAATTCCGCACGCCGGGCAGTACTTC. The rearrangement uses TRBV7-9 and TRBJ2-5; D is unclear. The CDR3 is 14 residues long. Germline CDR1 is SEHNR and CDR2 is FQNEAQ (reference sequence). V was clipped by 4 bases and J by 11 bases, with 20 bases between them.

This chain links TRBV27 with TRBJ2-6; D uncertain. Deletions cut 3 bases from V and 2 bases from J, with 11 bases between. Germline CDR1 reads MNHEY; CDR2 reads SMNVEV (reference sequence). This CDR3 has 16 amino acids. The CDR3 DNA reads as TGTGCCAGCAGTTTCGGACCTATGGCTGGGGCCAACGTCCTGACTTTC. Residues: CASSFGPMAGANVLTF.

The chain uses TRBV9 and TRBJ2-3; 8 positions match TRBD2. The CDR3 spans 17 residues. CDR1 and CDR2 (germline): SGDLS, YYNGEE. Germline trimming cut 0 bases from V and 6 bases from J; bases unmatched to any gene: 12. CDR3 sequence: CASSVEGSGGAWDTQYF. The CDR3 region has the DNA TGTGCCAGCAGCGTAGAGGGGTCGGGGGGGGCCTGGGATACGCAGTATTTT.

The chain employs TRBV4-1 and TRBJ2-2; weak D call: TRBD1 (5 bases). V lost 2 bases, J lost 4 bases, and 11 bases lay in between. Germline-derived CDR1 and CDR2 are MGHRA and YSYEKL. The CDR3 loop spans 15 amino acids. The DNA of the CDR3 is TGCGCCAGCAGCCAATCGGAAGGGGCCACCGGGGAGCTGTTTTTT. As protein: CASSQSEGATGELFF.

The chain couples TRBV27 to TRBJ1-4, with 10 positions matching TRBD1. V lost 5 bases, J lost 7 bases, and 10 bases stayed unmatched. The germline V gene has CDR1 MNHEY and CDR2 SMNVEV (reference sequence). This CDR3 spans 16 amino acids. Written as DNA, the CDR3 is TGTGCCAGCAGTATCGACAGGGGGCGCGAGCCTGAAAAACTGTTTTTT. This sequence encodes CASSIDRGREPEKLFF.

This chain uses TRBV27 with TRBJ1-5; D call uncertain. Germline V gene data show CDR1 as MNHEY and CDR2 as SMNVEV (reference sequence). V was shortened by 1 base and J by 6 bases, with 16 bases between the two germline ends. CDR3 length: 16 amino acids. The CDR3 coding sequence is TGTGCCAGCAGTTTATACGGATTCCAGGACGGTCAGCCCCAGCATTTT. Translation: CASSLYGFQDGQPQHF.

The chain uses TRBV7-9 and TRBJ1-3, with 10 bases matching TRBD1. Germline CDR1 SEHNR, CDR2 FQNEAQ (reference sequence). J lost 0 bases, V lost 4 bases, and 6 bases had no gene match. CDR3 length: 17 amino acids. CDR3 in amino acids: CASSSWDRGYSGNTIYF. The CDR3 DNA reads TGTGCCAGCAGCTCCTGGGACAGGGGATACTCTGGAAACACCATATATTTT.

The chain is built from TRBV15 and TRBJ1-6; 8 bases agree with TRBD1. The length of the CDR3 is 15 residues. V was pared by 8 bases and J by 8 bases, with 11 bases of the junction left unmatched. Germline CDR1 reads LNHNV; CDR2 reads YYDKDF (reference sequence). The chain's CDR3 is CATGNRGALHSPLHF. The CDR3 DNA reads TGTGCCACCGGAAACAGGGGGGCGTTGCATTCACCCCTCCACTTT.